These 10 T cell receptor beta chains share one sample of origin, sequenced in a study of CD8 T cells in ankylosing spondylitis. TCRdb reprocessed the 5' RACE reads via MiXCR and lists one record per CDR3 protein. This sample yields around 25,000 distinct CDR3 sequences, of which about 17% are seen a single time; approximately 27% belongs to the top ten. Sample: blood. The receptors here all came from a male donor with ankylosing spondylitis or in good health (not recorded which).

This clonotype has more than one count but fewer than ten. This rearrangement joins TRBV5-1 to TRBJ2-2; 12 nucleotides align to TRBD2. The germline CDR1 and CDR2 sequences are SGHRS and YFSETQ. The CDR3 has 16 amino acids. J gave up 4 bases and V 3 bases, and 4 bases lay outside the gene matches. DNA for the CDR3: TGCGCCAGCAGCTCGACTAGCGGGGGTGGCACCGGGGAGCTGTTTTTT. This sequence encodes CASSSTSGGGTGELFF.

The sample holds many counts of this clonotype. The chain has TRBV7-2 and TRBJ2-2; D tentatively fits TRBD1 or TRBD2 (5 bases each). The CDR3 loop spans 16 amino acids. Germline V gene data show CDR1 as SGHTA and CDR2 as FQGNSA. The V end was cut by 4 bases, the J end by 0 bases, with 12 bases between. This chain's CDR3 is CASSSPGRTNTGELFF. DNA of the CDR3: TGTGCCAGCAGCTCACCGGGACGAACGAACACCGGGGAGCTGTTTTTT.

This clonotype was counted ten times or more. V and J are TRBV10-3 and TRBJ2-1; 15 bases are shared with TRBD2. Germline V gene lookup returns CDR1 ENHRY and CDR2 SYGVKD. Unmatched junction bases numbered 9, after V lost 10 bases and J lost 8 bases. The CDR3 extends over 15 amino acids. CDR3 DNA: TGTGCCAGCCGGACTAGCGGGAGGGTTCGGGATGAGCAGTTCTTC. Translation: CASRTSGRVRDEQFF.

The CDR3 loop is CASSQFTDTEAFF. The DNA for the CDR3 is TGTGCCAGCAGCCAATTTACGGACACTGAAGCTTTCTTT. This rearrangement joins TRBV27 to TRBJ1-1; no reliable D call. Trimming removed 6 bases from V and 3 bases from J, with 11 bases in between. The germline CDR1 and CDR2 sequences are MNHEY and SMNVEV (reference sequence). The CDR3 covers 13 residues.

V is TRBV24-1 and J is TRBJ2-1; TRBD1 or TRBD2 may be the D gene (5 bases each). The CDR3 sequence is 18 residues long. Germline V gene lookup returns CDR1 KGHDR and CDR2 SFDVKD. Trimming cost V 5 bases and J 0 bases, with 19 bases left between them. CDR3 loop: CATSALPGPLSSYNEQFF. CDR3 DNA: TGTGCCACCAGTGCCCTTCCGGGACCGCTTAGCTCCTACAATGAGCAGTTCTTC.

The rearrangement uses TRBV15 and TRBJ2-1; 7 bases fit TRBD2. Germline CDR1 reads LNHNV; CDR2 reads YYDKDF (reference sequence). V was pared by 1 base and J by 2 bases, with 5 bases of the junction left unmatched. The CDR3 length is 16 residues. Here the CDR3 DNA reads TGTGCCACCAGCAGAGGAGCTAGCGGAACCTACAATGAGCAGTTCTTC. Its protein is CATSRGASGTYNEQFF.

This sequence joins TRBV12-3 or TRBV12-4 and TRBJ2-3; 13 nucleotides line up with TRBD2. Unmatched junction bases numbered 0, after V lost 6 bases and J lost 3 bases. The CDR3 is 14 amino acids. In nucleotides, the CDR3 is TGTGCCAGCAGACTAGCGGGGGGGACAGATACGCAGTATTTT. The encoded protein is CASRLAGGTDTQYF.

This clonotype was counted ten times or more. The J gene is TRBJ1-5, the V gene TRBV12-3 or TRBV12-4; no definite D call. CDR3 length equals 14 residues. V lost 1 base and J 9 bases, leaving 13 bases between the germline ends. CDR3 sequence (DNA): TGTGCCAGCAGTTTAGACCGAGGATTAGGGCCCCAGCATTTT. Translation gives CASSLDRGLGPQHF.

This clonotype was counted ten times or more. The junction and the germline gene differ at one end; a read error may be behind it. V usage is TRBV7-8 and J usage is TRBJ2-5; 9 positions agree with TRBD1. CDR1 is SGHVS and CDR2 is FQNEAQ in the germline V gene. The CDR3 runs 14 residues. The CDR3 protein is CASSIQGAWEIQYF. As DNA, the CDR3 is TGTGCCAGCAGCATACAGGGGGCTTGGGAGATCCAGTACTTC. The full variable domain, in which reference TRBV7-8 and TRBJ2-5 provide the parts outside the CDR3, is GAGVSQSPRYKVAKRGQDVALRCDPISGHVSLFWYQQALGQGPEFLTYFQNEAQLDKSGLPSDRFFAERPEGSVSTLKIQRTQQEDSAVYLCASSIQGAWEIQYFGPGTRLLVL.

In this sample, this clonotype turned up a few times. The rearrangement joins TRBV10-3 to TRBJ2-5; TRBD2 matches at 10 bases. J gave up 5 bases and V 2 bases, and 20 bases lay outside the gene matches. This CDR3 region has 20 residues. Germline loops: CDR1 ENHRY, CDR2 SYGVKD. The CDR3 region is CAISETWPRGSGRPQETQYF. The CDR3, as DNA: TGTGCCATCAGTGAGACTTGGCCTCGGGGTAGCGGGAGGCCCCAGGAGACCCAGTACTTC.